The TCR beta chain described here comes from a study of shared clonotypes between healthy human individuals. In the study overall: Researchers drew samples from a couple of women and three men aged 18 to 49.

The material for each subset, its genomic DNA, was split evenly across several immunoSEQ plates. Source study methods: ImmunoSEQ only sent back junction sequences with no quality scores, so filtering was done differently. Produced via immunoSEQ multiplex PCR; TCRdb's table is partial and in-frame only. V, J and clone size reflect that table, while D and trimming were determined from the DNA. The table shows 450,000 to 600,000 clones, with 75% to 85% occurring only once. Donors were healthy HIV-negative adults without recently reported acute infections or vaccinations. The CDR3 runs 15 residues. The ends were cut back, 0 bases at V and 5 bases at J, with 14 bases in the middle. Germline V gene lookup returns CDR1 SGHRS and CDR2 YFSETQ.

Sequenced sample: PBMCs. This receptor was obtained from a woman aged 40 to 55 in good health. Some clones in this sample may be carry-over from other donors' samples. This chain joins TRBV5-1 and TRBJ2-5; possible D gene TRBD2, 6 bases. The CDR3 DNA sequence: TGCGCCAGCAGCTTGGCCGCCGGGAGATCGGAGACCCAGTACTTC. It specifies CASSLAAGRSETQYF. Filled out from reference TRBV5-1 and TRBJ2-5, the complete variable domain reads KAGVTQTPRYLIKTRGQQVTLSCSPISGHRSVSWYQQTPGQGLQFLFEYFSETQRNKGNFPGRFSGRQFSNSRSEMNVSTLELGDSALYLCASSLAAGRSETQYFGPGTRLLVL.